This entry lists 15 T cell receptor beta chains sequenced from one sample in a study of OX40 agonist ivuxolimab in advanced cancers. The method was immunoSEQ multiplex PCR; TCRdb's version includes in-frame clones alone and lacks a portion of them. The data contain fewer than 85,000 clones, roughly 90% of them seen just once; the ten biggest clones take up around 0.5%. The sequenced sample was CD4+ or CD8+ T cells sorted from blood, obtained in a trial of the OX40 agonist ivuxolimab. Receptors originate from an adult with an advanced solid tumor such as melanoma, head and neck, liver or kidney cancer.

The chain links TRBV18 to TRBJ2-1; TRBD1 aligns across 10 bases. The CDR3 is made up of 16 amino acids. CDR1 and CDR2 from the germline V gene are KGHSH and LQKENI. After removal of 5 bases from V and 5 bases from J, the junction contained 9 bases not matched to a gene. CDR3 DNA: TGTGCCAGCTCATCCAACCGGGACAGGGGCGACAATGAGCAGTTCTTC. Encoded protein: CASSSNRDRGDNEQFF.

This clone was observed once. This chain connects TRBV11-3 to TRBJ2-2; 7 bases line up with TRBD2. The germline V gene encodes CDR1 SGHNT and CDR2 YENEEA. The V and J ends lost 0 bases and 6 bases, in that order; junction bases with no gene match: 10. CDR3 size: 17 residues. This CDR3 is CASSLDPGLIGAGELFF. CDR3 sequence (DNA): TGTGCCAGCAGCTTAGACCCGGGACTAATCGGGGCCGGGGAGCTGTTTTTT.

CDR3 coding DNA: TGCGCCAGCAGCCTATCTGAGAGCGTAACCGGGGAGCTGTTTTTT. Encoded protein: CASSLSESVTGELFF. The chain carries TRBV5-1 and TRBJ2-2; the D is unclear. The CDR3 has 15 amino acids. Per the germline V gene, CDR1 is SGHRS and CDR2 is YFSETQ. Between the trimmed V and J ends, which lost 4 bases and 5 bases, there was a span of 15 bases.

The V and J genes are TRBV5-4 and TRBJ1-4; D gene unclear. Trimming pared 0 bases from V and 3 bases from J, leaving 12 bases between. The CDR3 consists of 16 residues. Looked up from germline, CDR1 is SGHNT and CDR2 is YYREEE (reference sequence). CDR3 sequence (DNA): TGTGCCAGCAGCTTGGCAGGAGGATCTGCTAATGAAAAACTGTTTTTT. This gives the protein CASSLAGGSANEKLFF.

V gene TRBV27 combines with J gene TRBJ1-4, with TRBD1 matching 10 bases. The J segment lost 7 bases and the V segment lost 7 bases, leaving 6 bases of the junction unmatched. The CDR3 runs 14 residues. CDR1 is MNHEY and CDR2 is SMNVEV in the germline V gene (reference sequence). CDR3 residues: CASTQRQGAEKLFF. The CDR3 DNA sequence: TGTGCCAGCACCCAGAGACAGGGGGCTGAAAAACTGTTTTTT. The full variable domain, rest sourced from reference TRBV27 and TRBJ1-4, is EAQVTQNPRYLITVTGKKLTVTCSQNMNHEYMSWYRQDPGLGLRQIYYSMNVEVTDKGDVPEGYKVSRKEKRNFPLILESPSPNQTSLYFCASTQRQGAEKLFFGSGTQLSVL.

The CDR3 bases are TGTGCCAGCAGCGTCGCGACTAGCGGGAGGGCCTACGAGCAGTACTTC. Translation: CASSVATSGRAYEQYF. The J gene is TRBJ2-7, the V gene TRBV5-5; 14 bases match TRBD2. With 4 bases clipped from V and 2 bases from J, the junction kept 5 bases outside the gene matches. The CDR3 runs to 16 residues. Per germline, CDR1 SGHKS and CDR2 YYEKEE (reference sequence).

The table lists this clone with a count of one. The rearrangement uses TRBV4-2 and TRBJ1-4; D perhaps matches TRBD1 (6 bases). Germline CDR1 LGHNA, CDR2 YNFKEQ. The germline V and J ends were trimmed by 0 bases and 5 bases, with 16 bases remaining between them. The CDR3 is 17 residues long. CDR3 in DNA: TGTGCCAGCAGCCAAGATGGGCTCGACAGGCTGAATGAAAAACTGTTTTTT. This gives the protein CASSQDGLDRLNEKLFF.

V usage is TRBV19 and J usage is TRBJ2-3; perhaps TRBD1 as D (6 bases). Germline CDR1 and CDR2: LNHDA and SQIVND (reference sequence). V shed 5 bases and J shed 0 bases, with 15 bases lying between them. The CDR3 is made up of 16 amino acids. For the CDR3, the DNA is TGTGCCAGTAGTCTCACCCGGGACATTAGCACAGATACGCAGTATTTT. Translated, it gives CASSLTRDISTDTQYF.

The CDR3 region is CASSRDRGSPEAFF. The CDR3 bases are TGTGCCAGTAGTAGGGACAGGGGGAGCCCTGAAGCTTTCTTT. V usage is TRBV19 and J usage is TRBJ1-1, with TRBD1 identical over 11 bases. Germline trimming cut 4 bases from V and 6 bases from J; bases unmatched to any gene: 4. The CDR3 length is 14 residues. CDR1 is LNHDA, CDR2 SQIVND, per germline (reference sequence).

The V gene is TRBV5-4, the J gene TRBJ1-1; D not certain. V was clipped by 0 bases and J by 5 bases, with 11 bases between them. The germline V gene encodes CDR1 SGHNT and CDR2 YYREEE (reference sequence). The CDR3 has 14 residues. The CDR3 nucleotides are TGTGCCAGCAGCTTGGGGCCATGGGGAACTGAAGCTTTCTTT. Protein sequence: CASSLGPWGTEAFF.

V is TRBV28 and J is TRBJ2-7; 7 bases are a match to TRBD2. V shed 3 bases, J shed 0 bases, and the junction held 2 bases outside the gene matches. The CDR3 length is 14 residues. CDR1 is MDHEN, CDR2 SYDVKM, per germline. In DNA form, the CDR3 reads TGTGCCAGCAGTTTTTGGGGGGGCTCCTACGAGCAGTACTTC. It yields the protein CASSFWGGSYEQYF.

V usage is TRBV5-1 and J usage is TRBJ2-5; 7 bases fit TRBD1. With the DNA end fitting TRBJ2-7 better, the J assignment may be wrong. Germline-derived CDR1 and CDR2 are SGHRS and YFSETQ. The CDR3 has 14 residues. The CDR3: CASWGGDRSYEQYF. CDR3 sequence (DNA): TGCGCCAGCTGGGGTGGGGACAGATCCTACGAGCAGTACTTC.

The V call is TRBV11-3, the J call TRBJ1-1; D is possibly TRBD1 (5 bases). Germline-derived CDR1 and CDR2 are SGHNT and YENEEA. V gave up 1 base and J gave up 2 bases, with 5 bases separating them. This CDR3 comprises 13 residues. CDR3 sequence (DNA): TGTGCCAGCAGCTTAGGGACAAACACTGAAGCTTTCTTT. Translating it yields CASSLGTNTEAFF.

The chain is built from TRBV7-3 and TRBJ2-1; 7 nucleotides match TRBD1. Germline CDR1 reads SGHTA; CDR2 reads FQGTGA. The CDR3 runs to 15 residues. With 2 bases clipped from V and 4 bases from J, the junction kept 5 bases outside the gene matches. CDR3 in amino acids: CASSLGGRGYNEQFF. In DNA form, the CDR3 reads TGTGCCAGCAGCTTAGGAGGCAGGGGGTACAATGAGCAGTTCTTC.

This chain uses TRBV7-9 with TRBJ2-7, with 11 bases aligning to TRBD2. Per germline, CDR1 SEHNR and CDR2 FQNEAQ (reference sequence). This CDR3 region has 16 residues. The V gene end was trimmed by 5 bases and the J gene end by 3 bases; junction bases not matched to a gene: 9. In DNA, the CDR3 is TGTGCCAGCAGCCTCTTAGCGGGAGGGCCTAGCTACGAGCAGTACTTC. Encoded protein: CASSLLAGGPSYEQYF.